The rows below give T cell receptor beta chains drawn from one sample of a study of immune heterogeneity within non-small cell lung tumors. One entry per CDR3 protein results from TCRdb running MiXCR on the multiplex PCR reads. The table records approximately 12,000 distinct CDR3 sequences, roughly 22% of them present only once. The sequenced sample consisted of lung tumor tissue. The receptors derive from a man between 60 and 75 years old with non-small cell lung cancer. Each CDR3 is given with its conserved first and last residue. Fields, in order: D gene, J gene, V gene, clone size, CDR3 DNA, CDR3 protein. A D gene is named only where the DNA matches it firmly. Clone sizes are given selectively: once, few, many, or a class where the clone is expanded.

d_call: -
j_call: TRBJ1-5
v_call: TRBV6-1
clone_size: medium-sized
cdr3_nt: TGTGCCAGCAGTGAAGTTAGCAATCAGCCCCAGCATTTT
cdr3_aa: CASSEVSNQPQHF

d_call: -
j_call: TRBJ1-1
v_call: TRBV11-2
clone_size: -
cdr3_nt: TGTGCCAGCAGCTTATGGATACGGGGGGTCGACACTGAAGCTTTCTTT
cdr3_aa: CASSLWIRGVDTEAFF

d_call: TRBD1
j_call: TRBJ2-1
v_call: TRBV6-1
clone_size: -
cdr3_nt: TGTGCCAGCAACAAACAGGGGCCCAGCTCCTACAATGAGCAGTTCTTC
cdr3_aa: CASNKQGPSSYNEQFF

d_call: TRBD1
j_call: TRBJ2-7
v_call: TRBV7-9
clone_size: many
cdr3_nt: TGTGCCAGCAGCTGGGGGGACAGGGGGCTACAGGAGCAGTACTTC
cdr3_aa: CASSWGDRGLQEQYF

d_call: -
j_call: TRBJ2-5
v_call: TRBV3-1
clone_size: -
cdr3_nt: TGTGCCAGCAGCCAAGATCCCGGGCCTCGGAGGACCCAGTACTTC
cdr3_aa: CASSQDPGPRRTQYF

d_call: -
j_call: TRBJ2-1
v_call: TRBV4-1
clone_size: few
cdr3_nt: TGCGCCAGCAGCCAAGTTGCCAGCGGGTTGTACAATGAGCAGTTCTTC
cdr3_aa: CASSQVASGLYNEQFF

d_call: TRBD1
j_call: TRBJ2-7
v_call: TRBV5-1
clone_size: few
cdr3_nt: TGCGCCAGCAGCCTGGGACAGGTAGCCTACGAGCAGTACTTC
cdr3_aa: CASSLGQVAYEQYF

d_call: TRBD1
j_call: TRBJ2-6
v_call: TRBV19
clone_size: -
cdr3_nt: TGTGCCAGTAGTATAGGCCCCAATTCCCCGGACAGGGGGCACCACTCTGGGGCCAACGTCCTGACTTTC
cdr3_aa: CASSIGPNSPDRGHHSGANVLTF

d_call: -
j_call: TRBJ1-5
v_call: TRBV2
clone_size: many
cdr3_nt: TGTGCCAGCAGTCAGGGGAGCTACAATCAGCCCCAGCATTTT
cdr3_aa: CASSQGSYNQPQHF

d_call: -
j_call: TRBJ2-4
v_call: TRBV2
clone_size: -
cdr3_nt: TGTGCCAGCAGGAGGGGTGGCAAAAACATTCAGTACTTC
cdr3_aa: CASRRGGKNIQYF

d_call: -
j_call: TRBJ2-5
v_call: TRBV2
clone_size: medium-sized
cdr3_nt: TGTGCCAGCAAATCTAGCGACCCTCGGGAGACCCAGTACTTC
cdr3_aa: CASKSSDPRETQYF

d_call: -
j_call: TRBJ2-5
v_call: TRBV5-1
clone_size: -
cdr3_nt: TGCGCCAGCAAGGTGTGGACAGCGTACCAAGAGACCCAGTACTTC
cdr3_aa: CASKVWTAYQETQYF

d_call: TRBD1
j_call: TRBJ2-3
v_call: TRBV30
clone_size: -
cdr3_nt: TGTGCCTGGGACAGGGGATCTAGAGATACGCAGTATTTT
cdr3_aa: CAWDRGSRDTQYF

d_call: -
j_call: TRBJ2-2
v_call: TRBV4-1
clone_size: medium-sized
cdr3_nt: TGCGCCAGCAGCCCTCAGTTGGCCGGGGAGCTGTTTTTT
cdr3_aa: CASSPQLAGELFF

d_call: TRBD1
j_call: TRBJ2-7
v_call: TRBV15
clone_size: few
cdr3_nt: TGTGCCACCAGCCTGGACAGGGAGTACGAGCAGTACTTC
cdr3_aa: CATSLDREYEQYF

d_call: -
j_call: TRBJ2-5
v_call: TRBV5-1
clone_size: medium-sized
cdr3_nt: TGCGCCAGCAGCTTGGTGAGAGAGACCCAGTACTTC
cdr3_aa: CASSLVRETQYF

d_call: -
j_call: TRBJ1-1
v_call: TRBV20-1
clone_size: few
cdr3_nt: TGCAGTGCTAGGTGGGAAATCACTGAAGCTTTCTTT
cdr3_aa: CSARWEITEAFF

d_call: -
j_call: TRBJ2-1
v_call: TRBV20-1
clone_size: -
cdr3_nt: TGCAGTGCTAACCACGCCGAAAGGGAGTTCTTC
cdr3_aa: CSANHAEREFF

d_call: -
j_call: TRBJ2-2
v_call: TRBV5-1
clone_size: many
cdr3_nt: TGCGCCAGCAGCTTGGTTTCGAACACCGGGGAGCTGTTTTTT
cdr3_aa: CASSLVSNTGELFF

d_call: -
j_call: TRBJ1-1
v_call: TRBV19
clone_size: medium-sized
cdr3_nt: TGTGCCAGTAGTATCAAAACACTGAACACTGAAGCTTTCTTT
cdr3_aa: CASSIKTLNTEAFF

d_call: TRBD1
j_call: TRBJ1-2
v_call: TRBV2
clone_size: -
cdr3_nt: TGTGCCAGCAGTCCGGGACAGGGAGGGAACTATGGCTACACCTTC
cdr3_aa: CASSPGQGGNYGYTF

d_call: TRBD1
j_call: TRBJ1-3
v_call: TRBV4-2
clone_size: few
cdr3_nt: TGTGCCAGCAGCCAAGACGGGACAGGTAGCTCTGGAAACACCATATATTTT
cdr3_aa: CASSQDGTGSSGNTIYF

d_call: -
j_call: TRBJ1-6
v_call: TRBV9
clone_size: -
cdr3_nt: TGTGCCAGCAGCGAAGGAAGCTCCTATAATTCACCCCTCCACTTT
cdr3_aa: CASSEGSSYNSPLHF

d_call: TRBD1
j_call: TRBJ2-1
v_call: TRBV28
clone_size: medium-sized
cdr3_nt: TGTGCCAGCAGTACCCGGGACAGGGGTAAATATGAGCAGTTCTTC
cdr3_aa: CASSTRDRGKYEQFF

d_call: TRBD2
j_call: TRBJ2-3
v_call: TRBV24-1
clone_size: -
cdr3_nt: TGTGCCACCAGTGGTGGACTAGGGCGACCGGGGACAGATACGCAGTATTTT
cdr3_aa: CATSGGLGRPGTDTQYF

d_call: TRBD2
j_call: TRBJ2-2
v_call: TRBV20-1
clone_size: few
cdr3_nt: TGCAGTGCTAGGAAGAGGCTAGCGGAGGACACCGGGGAGCTGTTTTTT
cdr3_aa: CSARKRLAEDTGELFF

d_call: TRBD1
j_call: TRBJ1-1
v_call: TRBV6-1
clone_size: many
cdr3_nt: TGTGCCAGTACAGGGGGCGCGGGTTTCTCTGAAGCTTTCTTT
cdr3_aa: CASTGGAGFSEAFF

d_call: -
j_call: TRBJ2-7
v_call: TRBV3-1
clone_size: -
cdr3_nt: TGTGCCAGCAGCCCCTCTGTCCTCATGGAAGAGCAGTACTTC
cdr3_aa: CASSPSVLMEEQYF

d_call: -
j_call: TRBJ1-2
v_call: TRBV12-3/TRBV12-4
clone_size: medium-sized
cdr3_nt: TGTGCCAGCAGTTTATGGTATGGCTACACCTTC
cdr3_aa: CASSLWYGYTF

d_call: -
j_call: TRBJ2-2
v_call: TRBV27
clone_size: -
cdr3_nt: TGTGCCAGCAGTTTAGACCGAATAGCTACGAACACCGGGGAGCTGTTTTTT
cdr3_aa: CASSLDRIATNTGELFF

d_call: TRBD2
j_call: TRBJ2-3
v_call: TRBV7-8
clone_size: few
cdr3_nt: TGTGCCAGCAGCTTGACTAGCGGGAGCACAGATACGCAGTATTTT
cdr3_aa: CASSLTSGSTDTQYF

d_call: TRBD2
j_call: TRBJ2-1
v_call: TRBV27
clone_size: -
cdr3_nt: TGTGCCAGCAAAGGGGACTATACCTACAATGAGCAGTTCTTC
cdr3_aa: CASKGDYTYNEQFF

d_call: -
j_call: TRBJ2-3
v_call: TRBV20-1
clone_size: -
cdr3_nt: TGCAGTGCTAGTTCCCTCATTACCCGCACAGATACGCAGTATTTT
cdr3_aa: CSASSLITRTDTQYF

d_call: -
j_call: TRBJ2-7
v_call: TRBV2
clone_size: medium-sized
cdr3_nt: TGTGCCAGCAGTGAACATGGACACCCTGTCTCCTACGAGCAGTACTTC
cdr3_aa: CASSEHGHPVSYEQYF

d_call: TRBD2
j_call: TRBJ2-7
v_call: TRBV20-1
clone_size: few
cdr3_nt: TGCAGTGCTAGACAGCGGGGGGGAGCTTACGAGCAGTACTTC
cdr3_aa: CSARQRGGAYEQYF

d_call: TRBD2
j_call: TRBJ2-7
v_call: TRBV28
clone_size: medium-sized
cdr3_nt: TGTGCCATTTTAGAACGACTAGCGGGACCCTACGAGCAGTACTTC
cdr3_aa: CAILERLAGPYEQYF

d_call: TRBD2
j_call: TRBJ2-1
v_call: TRBV6-5
clone_size: few
cdr3_nt: TGTGCCAGCAGTTCGGGGACTAGCGGGGGAAGGTTGTTCTTC
cdr3_aa: CASSSGTSGGRLFF

d_call: -
j_call: TRBJ1-1
v_call: TRBV11-2
clone_size: -
cdr3_nt: TGTGCCAGCAGCTTCGTTTCGTCGCAGATGAACACTGAAGCTTTCTTT
cdr3_aa: CASSFVSSQMNTEAFF

d_call: -
j_call: TRBJ1-6
v_call: TRBV20-1
clone_size: -
cdr3_nt: TGCAGTGCCACAGACGGAAATTCACCCCTCCACTTT
cdr3_aa: CSATDGNSPLHF

d_call: -
j_call: TRBJ2-3
v_call: TRBV11-2
clone_size: medium-sized
cdr3_nt: TGTGCCAGCAGCTTGGGGGTTGCCGATACGCAGTATTTT
cdr3_aa: CASSLGVADTQYF

d_call: TRBD2
j_call: TRBJ2-7
v_call: TRBV5-1
clone_size: medium-sized
cdr3_nt: TGCGCCAGCAGCTTGGAGGCTAGCGGGGGCTACGAGCAGTACTTC
cdr3_aa: CASSLEASGGYEQYF

d_call: -
j_call: TRBJ2-2
v_call: TRBV29-1
clone_size: few
cdr3_nt: TGCAGCGTTGAAGATTGGGGAACCGGGGAGCTGTTTTTT
cdr3_aa: CSVEDWGTGELFF

d_call: TRBD2
j_call: TRBJ2-1
v_call: TRBV3-1
clone_size: -
cdr3_nt: TGTGCCAGCAGCCAAGACGGGACTAGCTACAATGAGCAGTTCTTC
cdr3_aa: CASSQDGTSYNEQFF

d_call: -
j_call: TRBJ2-1
v_call: TRBV30
clone_size: few
cdr3_nt: TGTGCCTGGAGTTCGGGGGTTACAAGGGATGAGCAGTTCTTC
cdr3_aa: CAWSSGVTRDEQFF

d_call: TRBD2
j_call: TRBJ2-1
v_call: TRBV20-1
clone_size: few
cdr3_nt: TGCAGTGCACCCGAACTAGCGGGGCCGTACAATGAGCAGTTCTTC
cdr3_aa: CSAPELAGPYNEQFF

d_call: -
j_call: TRBJ2-3
v_call: TRBV20-1
clone_size: -
cdr3_nt: TGCAGTGCTAGAGATCAACCCGGGAGAATTACAGATACGCAGTATTTT
cdr3_aa: CSARDQPGRITDTQYF

d_call: TRBD2
j_call: TRBJ2-1
v_call: TRBV19
clone_size: -
cdr3_nt: TGTGCCAGTAGACCTAGCGGGAGAAATAGAGTGGATGAGCAGTTCTTC
cdr3_aa: CASRPSGRNRVDEQFF

d_call: -
j_call: TRBJ2-7
v_call: TRBV5-6
clone_size: few
cdr3_nt: TGTGCCAGCAGCAACTTCTACGAGCAGTACTTC
cdr3_aa: CASSNFYEQYF

d_call: -
j_call: TRBJ2-3
v_call: TRBV20-1
clone_size: few
cdr3_nt: TGCAGTGCTAGAGAATTATGGCCCAATACGCAGTATTTT
cdr3_aa: CSARELWPNTQYF

d_call: -
j_call: TRBJ2-5
v_call: TRBV7-9
clone_size: -
cdr3_nt: TGTGCCAGCAGCTCCTTACTAGGCGGGGAGACCCAGTACTTC
cdr3_aa: CASSSLLGGETQYF

d_call: TRBD1
j_call: TRBJ2-5
v_call: TRBV10-2
clone_size: -
cdr3_nt: TGCGCCATAAGCCGCAGGGGGCTGGGGAAAGAGACCCAGTACTTC
cdr3_aa: CAISRRGLGKETQYF

d_call: TRBD2
j_call: TRBJ2-3
v_call: TRBV11-2
clone_size: medium-sized
cdr3_nt: TGTGCCAGCAAGGAGCGGACTAGCGGCACAGATACGCAGTATTTT
cdr3_aa: CASKERTSGTDTQYF

d_call: -
j_call: TRBJ2-5
v_call: TRBV7-9
clone_size: -
cdr3_nt: TGTGCCAGTCGGGAAGGGACGGTTCAAGAGACCCAGTACTTC
cdr3_aa: CASREGTVQETQYF

d_call: -
j_call: TRBJ2-7
v_call: TRBV20-1
clone_size: many
cdr3_nt: TGCAGTGCTAGTGCCAGTCGATACGAGCAGTACTTC
cdr3_aa: CSASASRYEQYF

d_call: TRBD1
j_call: TRBJ1-4
v_call: TRBV19
clone_size: medium-sized
cdr3_nt: TGTGCCAGTAGTATAGGACAGGGGAATGAAAAACTGTTTTTT
cdr3_aa: CASSIGQGNEKLFF

d_call: -
j_call: TRBJ1-4
v_call: TRBV4-2
clone_size: few
cdr3_nt: TGTGCCAGCAGCCCGCCACAGACGCTTAATGAAAAACTGTTTTTT
cdr3_aa: CASSPPQTLNEKLFF

d_call: -
j_call: TRBJ2-1
v_call: TRBV9
clone_size: -
cdr3_nt: TGTGCCAGCAGTCGCCGGGGACAAAATGAGCAGTTCTTC
cdr3_aa: CASSRRGQNEQFF